The clone carrying this TCR beta chain was counted at least ten times. What it binds is not known. Individual cDNA molecules (in the library) carried attached unique molecular identifiers. TCRdb re-called the RACE reads with MiXCR, one entry per CDR3 protein. The table shows more than 80,000 distinct CDR3 sequences, with approximately 11% occurring only once. This specimen comes from a study of human T cells and chemical hapten exposure. This CDR3 comprises 14 residues. V gave up 1 base and J gave up 5 bases, with 11 bases separating them. Study-wide findings and caveats: Alopecia affected the donors, so their immune response may differ from healthy people's. As patch test score rose, PT1 expanded TCR counts tended to rise as well.

Time point reported: patch test 3, about 24 weeks after DPC sensitization. Treatment described: therapeutic diphenylcyclopropenone sensitization with weekly scalp DPC. Ahead of applying each patch test, blood was sampled. Sequenced material: whole blood, taken in connection with sensitization to the hapten diphenylcyclopropenone (DPC). The chain is built from TRBV12-3 or TRBV12-4 and TRBJ1-2; D possibly corresponds to TRBD1 (5 bases). The receptor was isolated from a woman between 45 and 60 years old with alopecia areata. Some clones in this sample may be carry-over from other donors' samples. CDR3 in amino acids: CASSLGREQYGYTF. CDR3 bases: TGTGCCAGCAGTTTAGGCAGGGAGCAGTATGGCTACACCTTC.